Sequencing of this T cell receptor (beta chain) was carried out in a study of cytotoxic CD8 clonotypes in ibrutinib-treated CLL. Whole-study results and caveats: Clonotypes that were public were uncommon, and they contracted or stayed stable on treatment.

As input for TCR beta libraries, around 2.1 micrograms of genomic DNA came from cryopreserved PBMCs. Worth noting for this clone: Its antigen is undetermined.

TCRdb's table, derived via immunoSEQ multiplex PCR, lists solely in-frame clones and lacks some. In the table there are roughly 170,000 clones, roughly four fifths of which are singletons. The CDR3 is made up of 19 amino acids. Trimming removed 6 bases from V and 0 bases from J, with 21 bases in between. Germline-derived CDR1 and CDR2 are WNHNN and SYGVQD (reference sequence). The sequence derives from a human donor with chronic lymphocytic leukemia. This material consisted of PBMCs, taken after 24 months of ibrutinib treatment. This chain joins TRBV10-1 and TRBJ1-6; unclear D gene. CDR3: CASRAAPSLNSSYNSPLHF. The DNA of the CDR3 is TGCGCCAGCAGAGCCGCCCCTAGCCTAAATAGCTCCTATAATTCACCCCTCCACTTT.